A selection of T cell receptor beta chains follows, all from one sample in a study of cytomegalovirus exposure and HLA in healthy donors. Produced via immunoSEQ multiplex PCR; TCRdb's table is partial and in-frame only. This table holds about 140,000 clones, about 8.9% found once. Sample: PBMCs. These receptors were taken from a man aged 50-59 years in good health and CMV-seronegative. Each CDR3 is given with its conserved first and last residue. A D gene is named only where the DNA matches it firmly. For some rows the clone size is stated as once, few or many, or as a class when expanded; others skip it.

CDR3nt: TGTGCCACTCAGGGTTATCTCGGTGACTACACCTTC; CDR3aa: CATQGYLGDYTF; d_gene: -; j_gene: TRBJ1-2; abundance: few; v_gene: TRBV19; len: 12
CDR3nt: TGTGCCAGCAGTTGGGGACAGGGTAATGAAAAACTGTTTTTT; CDR3aa: CASSWGQGNEKLFF; d_gene: TRBD1; j_gene: TRBJ1-4; abundance: few; v_gene: TRBV28; len: 14
CDR3nt: TGTGCCAGCAGTGCCGGGACAGGGGGCGGAGGTGCCACCGGGGAGCTGTTTTTT; CDR3aa: CASSAGTGGGGATGELFF; d_gene: TRBD1; j_gene: TRBJ2-2; abundance: few; v_gene: TRBV2; len: 18
CDR3nt: TGTGCCACCAGCAGAGGAGTCCGGGACACCGGGGAGCTGTTTTTT; CDR3aa: CATSRGVRDTGELFF; d_gene: -; j_gene: TRBJ2-2; abundance: few; v_gene: TRBV15; len: 15
CDR3nt: TGTGCCAGTAGTGTTCTTAGTCGGACAGGGGGAAGTGCTTTCTTT; CDR3aa: CASSVLSRTGGSAFF; d_gene: TRBD1; j_gene: TRBJ1-1; abundance: -; v_gene: TRBV19; len: 15
CDR3nt: TGTGCCAGCAGTTACCGCGGGACAGCCGAAAAACTGTTTTTT; CDR3aa: CASSYRGTAEKLFF; d_gene: TRBD1; j_gene: TRBJ1-4; abundance: -; v_gene: TRBV6-6; len: 14
CDR3nt: TGTGCCAGCAGTGGACAGACCTATGGCTACACCTTC; CDR3aa: CASSGQTYGYTF; d_gene: -; j_gene: TRBJ1-2; abundance: few; v_gene: TRBV6-1; len: 12
CDR3nt: TGTGCCAGCAGCTTAGGACCGGGGGGCACTGAAGCTTTCTTT; CDR3aa: CASSLGPGGTEAFF; d_gene: -; j_gene: TRBJ1-1; abundance: few; v_gene: TRBV11-2; len: 14
CDR3nt: TGCAGCGTCGAAGGATCGGGTTCGGAAAAACTGTTTTTT; CDR3aa: CSVEGSGSEKLFF; d_gene: -; j_gene: TRBJ1-4; abundance: -; v_gene: TRBV29-1; len: 13
CDR3nt: TGCAGCGTTGAAGAAGGAGCGGGGGAAGTTTACGAGCAGTACTTC; CDR3aa: CSVEEGAGEVYEQYF; d_gene: TRBD2; j_gene: TRBJ2-7; abundance: few; v_gene: TRBV29-1; len: 15
CDR3nt: TGTGCCAGCAGCTATTCCGGGATTCCCTCAAACTATGGCTACACCTTC; CDR3aa: CASSYSGIPSNYGYTF; d_gene: -; j_gene: TRBJ1-2; abundance: few; v_gene: TRBV2; len: 16
CDR3nt: TGTGCCAGCACCCCCCTAGCGGGAGTGGGGAAGGATACGCAGTATTTT; CDR3aa: CASTPLAGVGKDTQYF; d_gene: TRBD2; j_gene: TRBJ2-3; abundance: -; v_gene: TRBV28; len: 16
CDR3nt: TGCGCCAGCAGCACTAGGACAGGGCCCTACGAGCAGTACTTC; CDR3aa: CASSTRTGPYEQYF; d_gene: TRBD1; j_gene: TRBJ2-7; abundance: few; v_gene: TRBV5-1; len: 14
CDR3nt: TGTGCCTGGGCCTCAGGCACAGAGACCGGGGAGCTGTTTTTT; CDR3aa: CAWASGTETGELFF; d_gene: -; j_gene: TRBJ2-2; abundance: -; v_gene: TRBV30; len: 14
CDR3nt: TGTGCCAGCAGTTTTACGGGGTACGACGGGGAGACCCAGTACTTC; CDR3aa: CASSFTGYDGETQYF; d_gene: -; j_gene: TRBJ2-5; abundance: few; v_gene: TRBV6-5; len: 15
CDR3nt: TGTGCCAGCAGCCCGTTAGTTGGCGGAGAGCTCGAGCAGTACTTC; CDR3aa: CASSPLVGGELEQYF; d_gene: -; j_gene: TRBJ2-7; abundance: -; v_gene: TRBV5-4; len: 15
CDR3nt: TGTGCCAGTAGTATAGCCGGGACAGGGTACAATGAGCAGTTCTTC; CDR3aa: CASSIAGTGYNEQFF; d_gene: TRBD1; j_gene: TRBJ2-1; abundance: few; v_gene: TRBV19; len: 15
CDR3nt: TGTGCCAGCAGCGTAGCGGGAGGGTCCTACGAGCAGTACTTC; CDR3aa: CASSVAGGSYEQYF; d_gene: TRBD2; j_gene: TRBJ2-7; abundance: few; v_gene: TRBV7-3; len: 14
CDR3nt: TGTGCCAGCAGTCGTCGACAGGGAGGTCAGCCCCAGCATTTT; CDR3aa: CASSRRQGGQPQHF; d_gene: TRBD1; j_gene: TRBJ1-5; abundance: -; v_gene: TRBV6-1; len: 14
CDR3nt: TGTGCCTGGCAGACAGGGCACTATGGCTACACCTTC; CDR3aa: CAWQTGHYGYTF; d_gene: TRBD1; j_gene: TRBJ1-2; abundance: few; v_gene: TRBV30; len: 12
CDR3nt: TGTGCCAGCAGCTTAGAGGGACAGGGGTGGGAAAAACTGTTTTTT; CDR3aa: CASSLEGQGWEKLFF; d_gene: TRBD1; j_gene: TRBJ1-4; abundance: few; v_gene: TRBV11-2; len: 15
CDR3nt: TGTGCCAGCAGCTTGTGGACTAGCGGGAGGTCCGGGGAGCTGTTTTTT; CDR3aa: CASSLWTSGRSGELFF; d_gene: TRBD2; j_gene: TRBJ2-2; abundance: few; v_gene: TRBV7-8; len: 16
CDR3nt: TGTGCCAGTAGTATCGTAGGGGGATCGAACACTGAAGCTTTCTTT; CDR3aa: CASSIVGGSNTEAFF; d_gene: -; j_gene: TRBJ1-1; abundance: -; v_gene: TRBV19; len: 15
CDR3nt: TGTGCCAGCAGTTCTCGGTCTGAGCAGTTCTTC; CDR3aa: CASSSRSEQFF; d_gene: -; j_gene: TRBJ2-1; abundance: few; v_gene: TRBV28; len: 11
CDR3nt: TGCGCCAGCAGCTTGGAGGCAGGGGCGAACACTGAAGCTTTCTTT; CDR3aa: CASSLEAGANTEAFF; d_gene: -; j_gene: TRBJ1-1; abundance: few; v_gene: TRBV5-1; len: 15
CDR3nt: TGTGCCAGCTCACCTCCGGGACTAGCGGGAGGATTCCAAGAGACCCAGTACTTC; CDR3aa: CASSPPGLAGGFQETQYF; d_gene: TRBD2; j_gene: TRBJ2-5; abundance: few; v_gene: TRBV18; len: 18
CDR3nt: TGCGCCAGCAGCCCCGGGACTAGCGGGAGAGTATACGAGCAGTACTTC; CDR3aa: CASSPGTSGRVYEQYF; d_gene: TRBD2; j_gene: TRBJ2-7; abundance: few; v_gene: TRBV10-2; len: 16
CDR3nt: TGTGCCAGCAGCCCATCAACGGGACAGGGAGTCGAGCAGTACTTC; CDR3aa: CASSPSTGQGVEQYF; d_gene: TRBD1; j_gene: TRBJ2-7; abundance: few; v_gene: TRBV9; len: 15
CDR3nt: TGTGCCAGCAGTATTACAGGGGCCGCTAACTATGGCTACACCTTC; CDR3aa: CASSITGAANYGYTF; d_gene: TRBD1; j_gene: TRBJ1-2; abundance: few; v_gene: TRBV28; len: 15
CDR3nt: TGTGCCAGCAGCTTAGGGAGGCAGACAAATCAGCCCCAGCATTTT; CDR3aa: CASSLGRQTNQPQHF; d_gene: -; j_gene: TRBJ1-5; abundance: few; v_gene: TRBV7-2; len: 15
CDR3nt: TGCGCCAGCAGCTTGGAGGGGCCACCCTCTGGAAACACCATATATTTT; CDR3aa: CASSLEGPPSGNTIYF; d_gene: -; j_gene: TRBJ1-3; abundance: few; v_gene: TRBV5-1; len: 16
CDR3nt: TGTGCCAGCAGTTCCGGTGGAAACACCATATATTTT; CDR3aa: CASSSGGNTIYF; d_gene: -; j_gene: TRBJ1-3; abundance: few; v_gene: TRBV6-5; len: 12
CDR3nt: TGCGCCAGCAGCTCCGGGACAGGGGGCGGTTTTTATGGCTACACCTTC; CDR3aa: CASSSGTGGGFYGYTF; d_gene: TRBD1; j_gene: TRBJ1-2; abundance: -; v_gene: TRBV5-1; len: 16
CDR3nt: TGTGCCAGCAGCTTGGAATCCACTAGTCAAGTTTCCGAGACCCAGTACTTC; CDR3aa: CASSLESTSQVSETQYF; d_gene: -; j_gene: TRBJ2-5; abundance: few; v_gene: TRBV5-6; len: 17